These 27 T cell receptor beta chains came from one sample sequenced in a study of T cell responses to AZD1222 COVID-19 vaccine. The protocol was immunoSEQ multiplex PCR, while the TCRdb copy is restricted to in-frame clones and leaves out a portion. The sample has some 150,000 clones, more than 75% seen once. Sequencing used peripheral blood, obtained on day 0 of AZD1222 vaccination. The receptors were gathered from an adult in good health.

V usage is TRBV5-4 and J usage is TRBJ2-7; D gene uncertain. This CDR3 contains 13 residues. V lost 2 bases to trimming and J lost 6 bases, with 12 bases between them. The germline gives CDR1 SGHNT, CDR2 YYREEE (reference sequence). CDR3 DNA sequence: TGTGCCAGCAGCTTTCTCCCGGACGGCGAGCAGTACTTC. Its translation: CASSFLPDGEQYF.

The CDR3 DNA is TGCGCCAGCACCCTGACTAGCGGGGGGGCAGGTGAGCAGTTCTTC. Amino acids: CASTLTSGGAGEQFF. The chain links TRBV5-1 to TRBJ2-1, with 14 positions matching TRBD2. V was pared by 6 bases and J by 9 bases, with 8 bases of the junction left unmatched. The CDR3 covers 15 residues. Germline V gives CDR1 SGHRS, CDR2 YFSETQ.

This chain uses TRBV5-1 with TRBJ1-1; a possible D gene is TRBD1 (6 bases). Trimming took off 2 bases at V and 0 bases at J, with 8 bases between the two ends. Germline lookup yields CDR1 SGHRS and CDR2 YFSETQ. This CDR3 has 14 amino acids. As DNA, the CDR3 is TGCGCCAGCAGCTTTGGGACACTGAACACTGAAGCTTTCTTT. Translating gives CASSFGTLNTEAFF.

This sequence joins TRBV5-6 and TRBJ1-1; D not resolved. Germline CDR1 is SGHDT and CDR2 is YYEEEE. CDR3 length equals 16 residues. V gave up 0 bases and J gave up 10 bases, with 22 bases separating them. CDR3 sequence: CASSLGAVGVGGVAFF. The CDR3 DNA reads TGTGCCAGCAGCTTGGGCGCGGTGGGAGTGGGAGGAGTAGCTTTCTTT. The full variable domain, rest sourced from reference TRBV5-6 and TRBJ1-1, is DAGVTQSPTHLIKTRGQQVTLRCSPKSGHDTVSWYQQALGQGPQFIFQYYEEEERQRGNFPDRFSGHQFPNYSSELNVNALLLGDSALYLCASSLGAVGVGGVAFFGQGTRLTVV.

This chain connects TRBV7-6 to TRBJ1-4; D is uncertain. V was cut by 1 base and J by 0 bases, with 18 bases left in between. The CDR3 has 19 amino acids. Germline V lookup: CDR1 SGHVS, CDR2 FNYEAQ. This CDR3 is CASSLGPGRVATTNEKLFF. DNA for the CDR3: TGTGCCAGCAGCTTAGGCCCAGGTCGGGTAGCCACAACTAATGAAAAACTGTTTTTT.

V gene TRBV5-1 combines with J gene TRBJ1-2, with TRBD1 as a possible D gene (5 bases). CDR1 is SGHRS and CDR2 is YFSETQ in the germline V gene. Trimming left V 0 bases short and J 8 bases short, with 14 bases between. The CDR3 has 14 residues. The DNA of the CDR3 is TGCGCCAGCAGCTTGGGCCCGCGGGACTCCGGCTACACCTTC. This encodes CASSLGPRDSGYTF.

This clone was counted once. The chain has TRBV30 and TRBJ2-1, with 8 nucleotides matching TRBD2. The CDR3 loop spans 15 amino acids. V was pared by 0 bases and J by 7 bases, with 8 bases of the junction left unmatched. CDR1 and CDR2 from the germline V gene are GTSNPN and SVGIG (reference sequence). CDR3 loop: CAWSVGAGVGNEQFF. CDR3 nucleotide sequence: TGTGCCTGGAGTGTAGGAGCGGGAGTGGGTAATGAGCAGTTCTTC.

This clone showed up just once. The CDR3: CASSLGTGWDTEAFF. CDR3 coding DNA: TGCGCCAGCAGCTTAGGGACAGGGTGGGACACTGAAGCTTTCTTT. The V and J genes are TRBV5-1 and TRBJ1-1; 9 bases agree with TRBD1. Losses at the gene ends were 2 bases for V and 3 bases for J; bases not matched to a gene: 5. The CDR3 has 15 amino acids. CDR1 and CDR2 (germline): SGHRS, YFSETQ.

The chain couples TRBV5-4 to TRBJ1-2, with a weak D call TRBD1 (5 bases). The CDR3 length is 17 residues. V was shortened by 3 bases and J by 2 bases, with 20 bases between the two germline ends. The germline gives CDR1 SGHNT, CDR2 YYREEE (reference sequence). The CDR3 bases are TGTGCCAGCAGCTACCCCGGACGACAGAGACCGAACTATGGCTACACCTTC. Its protein product is CASSYPGRQRPNYGYTF.

The gene calls are TRBV7-9 and TRBJ1-1; 7 nucleotides align to TRBD1. Germline V gene data show CDR1 as SEHNR and CDR2 as FQNEAQ (reference sequence). J lost 4 bases, V lost 2 bases, and 4 bases had no gene match. The CDR3 has 14 residues. This CDR3 is CASSLLQGSTEAFF. The CDR3 bases are TGTGCCAGCAGCTTACTACAGGGGAGCACTGAAGCTTTCTTT.

The V call is TRBV5-1, the J call TRBJ1-2; possibly TRBD1 for D (6 bases). The V gene lost 2 bases and the J gene lost 4 bases, with 9 bases spanning the gap. Germline V gene lookup returns CDR1 SGHRS and CDR2 YFSETQ. The CDR3 has 13 residues. In DNA, the CDR3 is TGCGCCAGCAGCTTACAGGGAATCTATGGCTACACCTTC. This translates into CASSLQGIYGYTF.

A single count supports this clone. The junction departs from germline at one end; a sequencing error may be responsible. This rearrangement joins TRBV5-1 to TRBJ2-7; the match to TRBD2 covers 9 bases. Germline V CDR1 and CDR2: SGHRS, YFSETQ. This CDR3 contains 16 residues. The CDR3 DNA reads as TGCGCCAGCAGCTTGGGCGCGGCTAGCGGGGACTCTCCACTAGGCTTC. Translating gives CASSLGAASGDSPLGF.

The CDR3 region has the DNA TGTGCCAGCAGCCGCGGACAGACCAATTCCCAGTTCTTC. It codes for CASSRGQTNSQFF. This rearrangement joins TRBV28 to TRBJ2-1, with D possibly matching TRBD1 (6 bases). CDR1 MDHEN and CDR2 SYDVKM come from the germline V gene. This CDR3 is 13 amino acids long. V gave up 6 bases and J gave up 13 bases, with 19 bases separating them.

This sequence joins TRBV5-6 and TRBJ2-7; either TRBD1 or TRBD2 may supply D (5 bases each). There are 14 residues in the CDR3. The V gene's germline CDR1 is SGHDT and CDR2 YYEEEE. The V gene lost 5 bases and the J gene lost 7 bases, with 19 bases spanning the gap. CDR3 loop: CASRIGTAEGEQYF. CDR3 coding DNA: TGTGCCAGCAGAATCGGGACCGCCGAAGGAGAGCAGTACTTC.

This sequence joins TRBV27 and TRBJ1-1, with 9 bases lining up with TRBD1. Germline V gene data show CDR1 as MNHEY and CDR2 as SMNVEV (reference sequence). The J segment lost 4 bases and the V segment lost 6 bases, leaving 9 bases of the junction unmatched. This CDR3 spans 15 amino acids. CDR3 region: CASSLSWTGATEAFF. CDR3 DNA sequence: TGTGCCAGCAGCCTAAGCTGGACAGGGGCCACTGAAGCTTTCTTT.

The chain joins TRBV9 to TRBJ1-5; the D is unclear. The CDR3 loop spans 14 amino acids. Looked up from germline, CDR1 is SGDLS and CDR2 is YYNGEE. V lost 3 bases, J lost 4 bases, and 11 bases lay in between. The CDR3 DNA reads TGTGCCAGCAGCGCCCGCGAGGGAAATCAGCCCCAGCATTTT. Translated, it gives CASSAREGNQPQHF.

The gene calls are TRBV11-3 and TRBJ2-5; D perhaps matches TRBD1 (6 bases). Looked up from germline, CDR1 is SGHNT and CDR2 is YENEEA. V lost 3 bases and J lost 3, with 11 bases in between. This CDR3 is 14 amino acids long. This CDR3 is CASSLVTGEETQYF. CDR3 nucleotide sequence: TGTGCCAGCAGCTTGGTGACAGGCGAAGAGACCCAGTACTTC.

The chain couples TRBV7-2 to TRBJ2-1; tentative D call: TRBD1 (5 bases). From germline, CDR1 is SGHTA and CDR2 FQGNSA. The CDR3 sequence is 15 residues long. Trimming shortened V by 5 bases and J by 1 base, and 12 bases separated the two germline ends. CDR3 in DNA: TGTGCCAGCAGCCTGGACATAGTATCCTACAATGAGCAGTTCTTC. Its translation is CASSLDIVSYNEQFF.

This chain connects TRBV18 to TRBJ1-1; D call uncertain. Germline CDR1 is KGHSH and CDR2 is LQKENI. Trimming took 1 base from V and 2 from J, leaving 14 bases between them. The CDR3 has 16 amino acids. CDR3 sequence: CASSPLGHSKNTEAFF. The CDR3 DNA reads TGTGCCAGCTCACCACTTGGGCACAGTAAAAACACTGAAGCTTTCTTT.

The rearrangement uses TRBV28 and TRBJ1-5; D gene uncertain. CDR3 length: 15 residues. V lost 7 bases to trimming and J lost 2 bases, with 15 bases between them. Germline V gene sequence: CDR1 MDHEN, CDR2 SYDVKM. CDR3 sequence: CASTMGEIRNQPQHF. The CDR3 region has the DNA TGTGCCAGCACCATGGGAGAGATCCGCAATCAGCCCCAGCATTTT.

The J gene is TRBJ1-2, the V gene TRBV2; 12 bases are a match to TRBD1. This CDR3 spans 18 amino acids. Looked up from germline, CDR1 is SNHLY and CDR2 is FYNNEI. The J segment lost 0 bases and the V segment lost 6 bases, leaving 11 bases of the junction unmatched. The CDR3 DNA is TGTGCCAGCAGGGGGATCCCGGGACAGGGGGCGCCTAACTATGGCTACACCTTC. Translation: CASRGIPGQGAPNYGYTF.

J is TRBJ1-5 and V is TRBV24-1; 7 positions match TRBD1. Germline V CDR1 and CDR2: KGHDR, SFDVKD. With 2 bases clipped from V and 7 bases from J, the junction kept 7 bases outside the gene matches. The CDR3 covers 15 residues. The CDR3 DNA follows: TGTGCCACCAGTGATTCGAGACAAGGGGGCCAGCCCCAGCATTTT. Translation gives CATSDSRQGGQPQHF.

Here the CDR3 DNA reads TGCGCCAGCAGCTTGGTCTCTGGGGGAAATGAAAAACTGTTTTTT. As protein: CASSLVSGGNEKLFF. This chain joins TRBV5-1 and TRBJ1-4, with D perhaps TRBD1 (5 bases). Trimming cost V 0 bases and J 5 bases, with 11 bases left between them. The CDR3 sequence is 15 residues long. Germline CDR1 is SGHRS and CDR2 is YFSETQ.

The chain joins TRBV29-1 to TRBJ2-6; D ambiguous. CDR1 and CDR2 from the germline V gene are SQVTM and ANQGSEA. The germline V and J ends were trimmed by 4 bases and 0 bases, with 4 bases remaining between them. The CDR3 is 13 residues long. The CDR3 bases are TGCAGCGTTGCTCCCTCTGGGGCCAACGTCCTGACTTTC. Its protein product is CSVAPSGANVLTF.

The rearrangement joins TRBV5-4 to TRBJ1-2, with a possible D match to TRBD1 (6 bases). Germline assignment: CDR1 SGHNT and CDR2 YYREEE (reference sequence). V was pared by 4 bases and J by 4 bases, with 11 bases between. The CDR3 is made up of 13 amino acids. CDR3 nucleotides: TGTGCCAGCAGCCCCAGGGGCGGCTATGGCTACACCTTC. Protein product: CASSPRGGYGYTF.

The V gene is TRBV24-1, the J gene TRBJ2-7, with D unresolved. V was pared by 5 bases and J by 3 bases, with 10 bases between. The CDR3 is 13 residues long. Germline V gene lookup returns CDR1 KGHDR and CDR2 SFDVKD. Written as DNA, the CDR3 is TGTGCCACCAGTGCCCCTGGCCTCTACGAGCAGTACTTC. Translating gives CATSAPGLYEQYF.

J is TRBJ1-4 and V is TRBV29-1, with D perhaps matching TRBD1 (5 bases). CDR3 length: 13 residues. Germline-derived CDR1 and CDR2 are SQVTM and ANQGSEA. V lost 7 bases and J 10 bases, leaving 19 bases between the germline ends. In DNA form, the CDR3 reads TGCAGCGCTGCGGATCAGGGACGGTTAAAACTGTTTTTT. It translates to CSAADQGRLKLFF.